This TCR beta chain was recorded in a study of cytomegalovirus exposure and HLA in healthy donors. Study background: Of roughly 400 genotyped donors, more than 75% grouped in the Caucasian-associated ancestry cluster.

PCR was performed using 60 Vbeta and 13 Jbeta primers. Profiled with immunoSEQ multiplex PCR; TCRdb holds only in-frame clones, not every one. The repertoire consists of more than 95,000 clones, with 75% to 85% occurring once and the leading ten covering approximately 2.2%. General study results and limits: Listed as cytomegalovirus-associated were 150 or so TCR beta chains. There were several of the most significant clusters that appeared linked to common viral pathogens in a later analysis.

The germline gives CDR1 SGHTS, CDR2 YDEGEE. This CDR3 region has 16 residues. V shed 3 bases, J shed 3 bases, and the junction held 10 bases outside the gene matches. Turning to this clone: Its antigen is unknown.

Sample: PBMCs. This chain connects TRBV5-8 to TRBJ2-3; 7 nucleotides line up with TRBD2. This clonotype originated in a man in his thirties or forties in good health and CMV-seronegative. The chain's CDR3 is CASSSRALGGTDTQYF. CDR3 bases: TGTGCCAGCAGCTCGCGGGCCTTGGGGGGGACAGATACGCAGTATTTT.